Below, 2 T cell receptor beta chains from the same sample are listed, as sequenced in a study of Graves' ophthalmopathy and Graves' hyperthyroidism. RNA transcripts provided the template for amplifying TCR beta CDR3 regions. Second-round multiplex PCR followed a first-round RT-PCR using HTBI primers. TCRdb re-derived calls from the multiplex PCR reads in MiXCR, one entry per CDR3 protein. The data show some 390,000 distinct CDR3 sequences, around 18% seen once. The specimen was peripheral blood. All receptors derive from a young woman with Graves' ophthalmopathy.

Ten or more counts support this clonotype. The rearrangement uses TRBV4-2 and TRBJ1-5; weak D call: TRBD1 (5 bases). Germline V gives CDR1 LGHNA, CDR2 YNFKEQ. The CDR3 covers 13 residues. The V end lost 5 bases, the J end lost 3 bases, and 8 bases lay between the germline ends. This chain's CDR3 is CASSAGHNQPQHF. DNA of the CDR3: TGTGCCAGCAGCGCAGGGCACAATCAGCCCCAGCATTTT.

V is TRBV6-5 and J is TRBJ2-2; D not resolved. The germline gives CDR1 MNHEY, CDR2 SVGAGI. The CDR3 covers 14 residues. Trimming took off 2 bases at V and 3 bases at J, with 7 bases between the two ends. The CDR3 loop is CASSYGPDTGELFF. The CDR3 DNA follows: TGTGCCAGCAGTTACGGCCCTGACACCGGGGAGCTGTTTTTT.